This entry concerns a single TCR beta chain. Its antigen is not identified. These data come from a study of T cells in Graves' hyperthyroidism and ophthalmopathy. Trimming removed 5 bases from V and 7 bases from J; junction bases left unmatched: 10. Per germline, CDR1 SEHNR and CDR2 FQNEAQ (reference sequence). This CDR3 has 15 amino acids. Amplified TCR beta CDR3 regions derived from RNA transcripts. TCR CDR3 regions were first amplified by RT-PCR with HTBI primers. TCRdb re-called the multiplex PCR reads through MiXCR, storing one row per CDR3 protein. The top ten clones hold around 32% of a sample with about half a million distinct CDR3 sequences, roughly 15% of them seen once. Whole-study findings and limits: Ophthalmopathy was model-predicted a median about 7.1 months pre-onset.

Each ophthalmopathy patient scored at least 3 on the Clinical Activity Score and at least 4 on NOSPECS grade, with duration under 3 months. Source material: blood. The receptor was derived from a young woman with Graves' ophthalmopathy. The J gene is TRBJ2-7, the V gene TRBV7-9; 11 nucleotides align to TRBD2. Here the CDR3 DNA reads TGTGCCAGCAGCCCGGCCGGCCTAGCGGGAGGTGAGCAGTACTTC. Protein: CASSPAGLAGGEQYF.